Detailed here is one TCR beta chain. This sample stems from a study of blood T cell repertoires in COVID-19. Turning to the study itself: Samples representing acute and convalescent COVID-19 were sourced from the United States, Italy and Spain. Sources were T cells, B-cell-depleted T cells, or PBMCs; the material itself was cDNA or gDNA.

The Seattle patients joined while their infection was active and were tracked longitudinally afterward. Germline V CDR1 and CDR2: SNHLY, FYNNEI. V trimming: 5 bases; J trimming: 5 bases; junction bases outside the gene matches: 10. The CDR3 has 16 amino acids. Per the study methods: Reference gene primers were amplified, and this amplification served to estimate nucleated cell counts. The table came from immunoSEQ multiplex PCR; TCRdb's copy has only in-frame clones and leaves some out. For V, J and clone size, that table is used; D and trimming come from the DNA. The profile covers 220,000 or so clones, with about 88% appearing a single time and more than 8.5% taken by the ten largest.

This sequence was found in a woman aged 45-59 years with COVID-19, enrolled during active disease. V gene TRBV2 combines with J gene TRBJ2-2; 8 nucleotides line up with TRBD2. The specimen was peripheral blood. The CDR3 coding sequence is TGTGCCAGCAGTCCCCGGGGGGGGGCCTTAACCGGGGAGCTGTTTTTT. Translation: CASSPRGGALTGELFF.